Each of the 30 T cell receptor beta chains below was sequenced from the same sample in a study of T cells in Graves' hyperthyroidism and ophthalmopathy. Template material for amplifying TCR beta CDR3 regions consisted of RNA transcripts. TCR CDR3 regions were first amplified by RT-PCR with HTBI primers. MiXCR was run by TCRdb on the multiplex PCR reads, yielding one entry per CDR3 protein. The table includes some 460,000 distinct CDR3 sequences, roughly 14% detected once. Source material: blood. These receptors were collected from a woman under 30 with Graves' hyperthyroidism.

This chain uses TRBV19 with TRBJ2-1, with 9 nucleotides matching TRBD1. Per the germline V gene, CDR1 is LNHDA and CDR2 is SQIVND (reference sequence). The length of the CDR3 is 16 residues. With 6 bases clipped from V and 3 bases from J, the junction kept 9 bases outside the gene matches. The CDR3 region is CASSPDGTGFYNEQFF. CDR3 coding DNA: TGTGCCAGTAGCCCCGACGGGACAGGGTTCTACAATGAGCAGTTCTTC.

This clonotype was found many times. This chain links TRBV6-2 or TRBV6-3 with TRBJ2-6, with D possibly called TRBD1 or TRBD2 (5 bases each). The CDR3 is made up of 19 amino acids. Trimming took off 5 bases at V and 0 bases at J, with 20 bases between the two ends. The germline V gene encodes CDR1 MNHEY and CDR2 SVGEGT. For the CDR3, the DNA is TGTGCCAGCAGTCCCCGGTGGGGGACCAGAACCTCTGGGGCCAACGTCCTGACTTTC. Residues: CASSPRWGTRTSGANVLTF.

Only a few counts were recorded for this clonotype. The chain uses TRBV9 and TRBJ2-2; maybe TRBD2 (5 bases). Germline V gene lookup returns CDR1 SGDLS and CDR2 YYNGEE. V was cut by 1 base and J by 5 bases, with 24 bases left in between. CDR3 length: 19 amino acids. In nucleotides, the CDR3 is TGTGCCAGCAGCGTACGGGGTTTTCAGGCGGGTGCTGCGACCGGGGAGCTGTTTTTT. Translation: CASSVRGFQAGAATGELFF.

This clonotype appeared a few times. In nucleotides, the CDR3 is TGCGCCAGCAGCTTGGTAGTGGCAGGGTCTGTTCGTCCCTATGGCTACACCTTC. Its protein product is CASSLVVAGSVRPYGYTF. The V call is TRBV5-1, the J call TRBJ1-2; the D gene is possibly TRBD1 (5 bases). Germline V gives CDR1 SGHRS, CDR2 YFSETQ. V was shortened by 0 bases and J by 4 bases, with 22 bases between the two germline ends. The CDR3 has 18 amino acids.

In this sample, this clonotype turned up many times. This chain joins TRBV20-1 and TRBJ2-1; no definite D call. Germline CDR1 and CDR2: DFQATT and SNEGSKA (reference sequence). V was pared by 6 bases and J by 9 bases, with 12 bases between. The CDR3 loop spans 11 amino acids. The CDR3 DNA sequence: TGCAGTGCAACCTCGGGCGGTGAGCAGTTCTTC. As protein: CSATSGGEQFF.

This clonotype was seen at least ten times. This chain uses TRBV20-1 with TRBJ2-5; 8 bases align to TRBD1. Per germline, CDR1 DFQATT and CDR2 SNEGSKA (reference sequence). The CDR3 has 15 residues. V lost 0 bases and J lost 4; bases outside the gene matches: 7. CDR3: CSARDRRRGRETQYF. The DNA for the CDR3 is TGCAGTGCTAGAGATAGGCGCAGGGGGCGAGAGACCCAGTACTTC.

This clonotype was counted between two and nine times. The chain recombines TRBV6-5 with TRBJ2-7; 11 bases match TRBD1. From germline, CDR1 is MNHEY and CDR2 SVGAGI. V shed 2 bases and J 4 bases; nucleotides not matched to a gene: 4. This CDR3 region has 15 residues. The CDR3 is CASSYLGTGGYEQYF. DNA for the CDR3: TGTGCCAGCAGTTACCTCGGGACAGGGGGGTACGAGCAGTACTTC.

The chain recombines TRBV7-2 with TRBJ1-4; 8 bases are a match to TRBD1. Germline V gives CDR1 SGHTA, CDR2 FQGNSA. V gave up 2 bases and J gave up 8 bases; unmatched junction bases: 10. This CDR3 region has 16 residues. The CDR3 reads CASSLLGPGGGEKLFF. The DNA of the CDR3 is TGTGCCAGCAGCTTATTAGGGCCAGGGGGCGGGGAAAAACTGTTTTTT.

This clonotype has only a few counts. The chain employs TRBV7-8 and TRBJ2-4; D ambiguous. CDR1 and CDR2 (germline): SGHVS, FQNEAQ. This CDR3 has 16 amino acids. The germline V and J ends were trimmed by 4 bases and 0 bases, with 13 bases remaining between them. The CDR3 loop is CASSSLMSAAKNIQYF. CDR3 DNA sequence: TGTGCCAGCAGCTCCTTAATGTCCGCAGCCAAAAACATTCAGTACTTC.

This clonotype was seen repeatedly, ten times or more. The chain links TRBV18 to TRBJ2-6; D may correspond to TRBD1 or TRBD2 (5 bases each). The V end lost 5 bases, the J end lost 0 bases, and 5 bases lay between the germline ends. From germline, CDR1 is KGHSH and CDR2 LQKENI. CDR3 length: 14 amino acids. The DNA for the CDR3 is TGTGCCAGCTCAGGGGGCTCTGGGGCCAACGTCCTGACTTTC. Amino acid sequence: CASSGGSGANVLTF.

V usage is TRBV20-1 and J usage is TRBJ2-1, with D perhaps matching TRBD2 (6 bases). The V end lost 3 bases, the J end lost 8 bases, and 20 bases lay between the germline ends. The CDR3 has 15 amino acids. Germline lookup yields CDR1 DFQATT and CDR2 SNEGSKA (reference sequence). The CDR3 DNA is TGCAGTGCTAGCGGGAGTTTTTCTTGGGCGCATGAGCAGTTCTTC. Translation: CSASGSFSWAHEQFF.

At least ten counts were recorded for this clonotype. This chain joins TRBV20-1 and TRBJ2-1, with D tentatively TRBD2 (5 bases). V was cut by 1 base and J by 4 bases, with 14 bases left in between. CDR1 is DFQATT, CDR2 SNEGSKA, per germline (reference sequence). The CDR3 length is 15 residues. The CDR3 loop reads CSARVARDRYNEQFF. In DNA form, the CDR3 reads TGCAGTGCTAGAGTGGCGAGGGATCGATACAATGAGCAGTTCTTC.

This clonotype was seen at least ten times. J is TRBJ2-1 and V is TRBV10-1; TRBD2 agrees at 7 bases. V gave up 5 bases and J gave up 2 bases; unmatched junction bases: 3. CDR1 and CDR2 (germline): WNHNN, SYGVQD (reference sequence). The CDR3 contains 14 residues. CDR3: CASSSGTTYNEQFF. The CDR3 bases are TGCGCCAGCAGTAGCGGGACCACCTACAATGAGCAGTTCTTC.

This clonotype has at least ten counts. V is TRBV6-1 and J is TRBJ2-4, with D uncertain. The CDR3 extends over 13 amino acids. Germline CDR1 and CDR2: MNHNS and SASEGT. Trimming shortened V by 3 bases and J by 8 bases, and 11 bases separated the two germline ends. The CDR3 DNA reads as TGTGCCAGCAGTGATAGTGGCCTGGACATTCAGTACTTC. Its protein product is CASSDSGLDIQYF.

The chain is built from TRBV6-1 and TRBJ1-4, with D possibly matching TRBD1 (5 bases). The CDR3 length is 16 residues. The V and J ends lost 3 bases and 6 bases respectively, with 17 bases between them. CDR1 and CDR2 (germline): MNHNS, SASEGT. CDR3 sequence (DNA): TGTGCCAGCAGTGAGGGGAAGGGGACGGCCGATGAAAAACTGTTTTTT. Its protein product is CASSEGKGTADEKLFF.

V is TRBV20-1 and J is TRBJ2-7; 10 bases fit TRBD2. This CDR3 is 17 amino acids long. The junction had 14 bases not matched to a gene; V was cut back by 6 bases and J by 0 bases. Germline V gene data show CDR1 as DFQATT and CDR2 as SNEGSKA (reference sequence). CDR3 DNA sequence: TGCAGTGCCCTGGGGGGGCTAGCGGGAGCCCGCTCCTACGAGCAGTACTTC. Translation: CSALGGLAGARSYEQYF.

As regards this clonotype: This may come from a read error, since a much larger clone is one base off. The rearrangement links TRBV28 to TRBJ2-7; 7 positions match TRBD2. Germline loops: CDR1 MDHEN, CDR2 SYDVKM. V shed 1 base and J 1 base; nucleotides not matched to a gene: 4. The CDR3 totals 15 residues. CDR3 DNA sequence: TGTGCCAGCAGTTTATTGGCAGCGGGGTCCTACGAGCAGTACTTC. Residues: CASSLLAAGSYEQYF.

This clonotype was recorded many times. V is TRBV6-1 and J is TRBJ2-5; D unclear. V was clipped by 0 bases and J by 4 bases, with 12 bases between them. CDR1 is MNHNS and CDR2 is SASEGT in the germline V gene. The CDR3 consists of 15 residues. CDR3 residues: CASSEAQGSPETQYF. The DNA of the CDR3 is TGTGCCAGCAGTGAAGCACAAGGGTCCCCAGAGACCCAGTACTTC.

This clonotype was detected only a few times. The CDR3 reads CASSQDLGADYGYTF. CDR3 DNA: TGTGCCAGCAGCCAAGATCTGGGGGCGGACTATGGCTACACCTTC. The V gene is TRBV4-2, the J gene TRBJ1-2, with a weak D call TRBD1 (6 bases). The CDR3 totals 15 residues. CDR1 LGHNA and CDR2 YNFKEQ come from the germline V gene. Trimming cost V 0 bases and J 3 bases, with 11 bases left between them.

The chain employs TRBV29-1 and TRBJ1-2, with TRBD1 as a possible D gene (6 bases). Trimming took off 5 bases at V and 7 bases at J, with 17 bases between the two ends. From germline, CDR1 is SQVTM and CDR2 ANQGSEA. The CDR3 extends over 13 amino acids. The CDR3 DNA reads as TGCAGCGTTACAAGGGGGGAGGAGGCTGGCTACACCTTC. This encodes CSVTRGEEAGYTF. Supplemented by reference TRBV29-1 and TRBJ1-2, the full variable domain reads SAVISQKPSRDICQRGTSLTIQCQVDSQVTMMFWYRQQPGQSLTLIATANQGSEATYESGFVIDKFPISRPNLTFSTLTVSNMSPEDSSIYLCSVTRGEEAGYTFGSGTRLTVV.

This clonotype was recorded many times. The rearrangement joins TRBV6-2 or TRBV6-3 to TRBJ2-7; a weak D match, TRBD1 (6 bases). This CDR3 comprises 13 residues. V lost 9 bases, J lost 3 bases, and 15 bases lay in between. Germline CDR1 is MNHEY and CDR2 is SVGEGT. This CDR3 is CASRYPGHYEQYF. Here the CDR3 DNA reads TGTGCCAGTCGCTATCCGGGACACTACGAGCAGTACTTC.

This clonotype was detected ten times or more. The chain employs TRBV3-1 and TRBJ1-6; D gene uncertain. The CDR3 is made up of 14 amino acids. CDR1 LGHDT and CDR2 YNNKEL come from the germline V gene (reference sequence). Trimming left V 5 bases short and J 7 bases short, with 12 bases between. CDR3 sequence: CASSTYGGNSPLHF. In DNA form, the CDR3 reads TGTGCCAGCAGCACCTACGGCGGAAATTCACCCCTCCACTTT.

This clonotype occurred many times. The chain is built from TRBV27 and TRBJ1-3; 7 bases map to TRBD1. This CDR3 is 15 amino acids long. The ends lost 5 bases at V and 2 bases at J; junction bases unmatched: 6. Germline CDR1 and CDR2: MNHEY and SMNVEV (reference sequence). CDR3 sequence: CASSTQGGPGNTIYF. The CDR3 DNA follows: TGTGCCAGCAGTACCCAGGGGGGACCTGGAAACACCATATATTTT.

This clonotype was detected ten times or more. The J gene is TRBJ2-7, the V gene TRBV5-1; perhaps TRBD1 as D (6 bases). Germline V CDR1 and CDR2: SGHRS, YFSETQ. Trimming left V 4 bases short and J 6 bases short, with 14 bases between. This CDR3 has 13 residues. CDR3 residues: CASSQPGVGEQYF. In DNA form, the CDR3 reads TGCGCCAGCAGCCAGCCAGGGGTGGGCGAGCAGTACTTC.

In its sample, this clonotype was seen many times. This chain uses TRBV7-9 with TRBJ2-2; D is perhaps TRBD1 (5 bases). The CDR3 consists of 13 residues. Germline-derived CDR1 and CDR2 are SEHNR and FQNEAQ (reference sequence). V was cut by 6 bases and J by 5 bases, with 10 bases left in between. This CDR3 is CASSQTGTGELFF. In nucleotides, the CDR3 is TGTGCCAGCAGTCAAACAGGAACCGGGGAGCTGTTTTTT.

This clonotype appeared many times. This sequence joins TRBV29-1 and TRBJ2-1, with D possibly being TRBD1 or TRBD2 (5 bases each). Trimming took off 7 bases at V and 6 bases at J, with 19 bases between the two ends. The CDR3 has 14 residues. Germline V gives CDR1 SQVTM, CDR2 ANQGSEA. CDR3 sequence reads: CSALPPGTGNEQFF. The CDR3 DNA sequence: TGCAGCGCTCTCCCCCCCGGGACCGGCAATGAGCAGTTCTTC.

The chain recombines TRBV20-1 with TRBJ2-5, with 12 nucleotides matching TRBD2. Germline V gene lookup returns CDR1 DFQATT and CDR2 SNEGSKA (reference sequence). The ends lost 0 bases at V and 5 bases at J; junction bases unmatched: 13. The CDR3 is made up of 18 amino acids. The CDR3 DNA reads as TGCAGTGCTAGAGAAGCTGTGGCTAGCGGGAGGGCCTGGGAGACCCAGTACTTC. Amino acids: CSAREAVASGRAWETQYF.

The V and J genes are TRBV5-1 and TRBJ1-2; TRBD1 agrees at 8 bases. With 4 bases clipped from V and 7 bases from J, the junction kept 9 bases outside the gene matches. Looked up from germline, CDR1 is SGHRS and CDR2 is YFSETQ. The CDR3 consists of 14 residues. CDR3 sequence: CASSPDRVKSGYTF. For the CDR3, the DNA is TGCGCCAGCAGCCCGGACAGGGTGAAGTCTGGCTACACCTTC.

This clonotype was counted at least ten times. This chain connects TRBV28 to TRBJ2-1; D call uncertain. CDR1 is MDHEN and CDR2 is SYDVKM in the germline V gene. V shed 3 bases and J shed 4 bases, with 10 bases lying between them. The CDR3 extends over 14 amino acids. CDR3 nucleotide sequence: TGTGCCAGCAGTTTTTTTACTCGTTACAATGAGCAGTTCTTC. Its protein is CASSFFTRYNEQFF.

The CDR3 loop reads CASSLNRGTEQFF. Written as DNA, the CDR3 is TGTGCCAGCAGCCTAAACCGGGGGACTGAGCAGTTCTTC. The chain joins TRBV14 to TRBJ2-1, with a tentative D call TRBD2 (6 bases). This CDR3 spans 13 amino acids. Trimming shortened V by 4 bases and J by 9 bases, and 13 bases separated the two germline ends. Germline V gene data show CDR1 as SGHDN and CDR2 as FVKESK.